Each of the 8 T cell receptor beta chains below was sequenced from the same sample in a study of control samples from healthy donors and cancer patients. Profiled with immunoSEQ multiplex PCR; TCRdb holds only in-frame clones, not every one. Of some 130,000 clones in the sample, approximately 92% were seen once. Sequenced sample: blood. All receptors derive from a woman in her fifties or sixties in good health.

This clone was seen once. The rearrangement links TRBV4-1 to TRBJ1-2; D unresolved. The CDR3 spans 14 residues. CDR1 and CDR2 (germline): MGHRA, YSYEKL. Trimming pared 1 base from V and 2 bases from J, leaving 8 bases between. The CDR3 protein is CASSQVSGNYGYTF. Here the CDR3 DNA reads TGCGCCAGCAGCCAAGTTTCCGGAAACTATGGCTACACCTTC.

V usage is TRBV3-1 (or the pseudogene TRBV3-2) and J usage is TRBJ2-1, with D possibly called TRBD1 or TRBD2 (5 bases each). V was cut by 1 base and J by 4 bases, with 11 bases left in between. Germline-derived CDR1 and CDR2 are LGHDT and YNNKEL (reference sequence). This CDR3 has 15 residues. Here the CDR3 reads CASSQGRGGYNEQFF. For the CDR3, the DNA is TGTGCCAGCAGCCAAGGAAGGGGCGGGTACAATGAGCAGTTCTTC.

CDR3 nucleotides: TGCGCCAGCAGCTTGGGGGGCGGGGCCGTCGACGAGCAGTACTTC. Amino acid sequence: CASSLGGGAVDEQYF. The V gene is TRBV5-1, the J gene TRBJ2-7; a possible D gene is TRBD2 (6 bases). V lost 0 bases to trimming and J lost 5 bases, with 15 bases between them. CDR3 size: 15 residues. Germline CDR1 is SGHRS and CDR2 is YFSETQ.

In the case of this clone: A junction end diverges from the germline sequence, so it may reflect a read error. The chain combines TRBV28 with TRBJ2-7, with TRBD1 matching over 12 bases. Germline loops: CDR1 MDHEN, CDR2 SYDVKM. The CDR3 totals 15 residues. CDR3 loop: CASSTGTGGSHEQYF. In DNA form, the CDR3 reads TGTGCCAGCAGTACCGGGACAGGGGGCTCCCACGAGCAGTACTTC.

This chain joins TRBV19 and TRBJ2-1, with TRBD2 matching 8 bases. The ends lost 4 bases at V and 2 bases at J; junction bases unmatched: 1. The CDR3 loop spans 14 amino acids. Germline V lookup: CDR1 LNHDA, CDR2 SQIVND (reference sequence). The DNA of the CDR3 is TGTGCCAGTAGTAGGACTAGCACCTACAATGAGCAGTTCTTC. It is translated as CASSRTSTYNEQFF.

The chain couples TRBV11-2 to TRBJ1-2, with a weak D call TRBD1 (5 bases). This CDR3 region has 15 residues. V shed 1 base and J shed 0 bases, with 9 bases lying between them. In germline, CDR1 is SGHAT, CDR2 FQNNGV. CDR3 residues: CASSLGGGPNYGYTF. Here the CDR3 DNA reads TGTGCCAGCAGCTTAGGCGGGGGACCTAACTATGGCTACACCTTC.

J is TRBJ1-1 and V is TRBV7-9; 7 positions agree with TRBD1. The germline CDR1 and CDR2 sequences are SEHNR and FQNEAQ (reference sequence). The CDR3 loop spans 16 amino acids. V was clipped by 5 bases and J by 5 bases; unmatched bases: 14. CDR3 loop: CASSPGQWEDETEAFF. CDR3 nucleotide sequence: TGTGCCAGCAGCCCGGGACAGTGGGAAGATGAAACTGAAGCTTTCTTT.

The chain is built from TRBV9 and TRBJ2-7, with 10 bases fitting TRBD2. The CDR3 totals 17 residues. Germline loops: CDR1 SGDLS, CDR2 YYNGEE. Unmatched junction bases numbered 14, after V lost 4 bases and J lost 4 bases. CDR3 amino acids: CASSPTSGTTLTYEQYF. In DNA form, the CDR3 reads TGTGCCAGCAGCCCCACTAGCGGGACGACTTTAACATACGAGCAGTACTTC. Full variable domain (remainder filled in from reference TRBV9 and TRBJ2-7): DSGVTQTPKHLITATGQRVTLRCSPRSGDLSVYWYQQSLDQGLQFLIQYYNGEERAKGNILERFSAQQFPDLHSELNLSSLELGDSALYFCASSPTSGTTLTYEQYFGPGTRLTVT.